The next 22 T cell receptor beta chains were all read from a single sample in a study of T cell responses to AZD1222 COVID-19 vaccine. Produced via immunoSEQ multiplex PCR; TCRdb's table is partial and in-frame only. The sample carries 110,000 to 150,000 clones, 80% to 90% recorded once. This specimen consisted of peripheral blood, obtained on day 0 of AZD1222 vaccination. Receptors originate from an adult in good health.

This chain uses TRBV20-1 with TRBJ2-3; 9 bases agree with TRBD2. CDR3 length: 13 amino acids. J was trimmed by 9 bases and V by 3 bases; bases with no gene match: 7. Germline lookup yields CDR1 DFQATT and CDR2 SNEGSKA (reference sequence). The CDR3 region has the DNA TGCAGTGCTAGTTTCTTGACTAGCGGAACGCAGTATTTT. Amino acids: CSASFLTSGTQYF.

CDR3 residues: CASSKAASNTEAFF. CDR3 DNA sequence: TGTGCCAGCAGCAAAGCGGCCTCGAACACTGAAGCTTTCTTT. The chain combines TRBV21-1 with TRBJ1-1; the table assigns TRBD1, which was not confirmed against the DNA. TRBV21-1 represents a pseudogene. This CDR3 is built from 14 residues.

The chain recombines TRBV21-1 with TRBJ1-2; no check of the table's D call, TRBD1, against the DNA was made. TRBV21-1 is a pseudogene. The CDR3 loop spans 14 amino acids. The CDR3 here is CASSSRTGSSGYTF. The CDR3 DNA is TGTGCCAGCAGCTCCCGGACAGGATCGAGCGGCTACACCTTC.

The gene calls are TRBV11-1 and TRBJ2-5, with TRBD2 as a possible D gene (5 bases). Trimming took off 3 bases at V and 5 bases at J, with 10 bases between the two ends. Germline V lookup: CDR1 SGHAT, CDR2 FQDESV (reference sequence). The CDR3 covers 13 residues. The CDR3 nucleotides read TGTGCCAGCAGCTTTCGGGGATTGGAGACCCAGTACTTC. Translating it yields CASSFRGLETQYF.

The J gene is TRBJ2-7, the V gene TRBV2, with TRBD1 matching over 8 bases. The V gene's germline CDR1 is SNHLY and CDR2 FYNNEI. The V gene end was trimmed by 6 bases and the J gene end by 1 base; junction bases not matched to a gene: 8. This CDR3 is built from 15 residues. The CDR3 DNA is TGTGCCAGCAGCCGCGGGACAGGACTTTCCTACGAGCAGTACTTC. It translates to CASSRGTGLSYEQYF.

On this clone itself: The junction differs from germline at one of its ends, possibly a read error. This sequence joins TRBV7-2 and TRBJ1-2; D possibly corresponds to TRBD1 (5 bases). CDR3 length: 11 amino acids. Germline V gene lookup returns CDR1 SGHTA and CDR2 FQGNSA. The CDR3 bases are TGTGCCAGCAGCTTAGAATGGGGACCGTCTTTC. Its protein product is CASSLEWGPSF.

The chain combines TRBV6-1 with TRBJ1-2, with no clear D. With 3 bases removed from V and 5 bases from J, the gap between germline ends came to 7 bases. The CDR3 contains 12 residues. The germline V gene encodes CDR1 MNHNS and CDR2 SASEGT. The chain's CDR3 is CASSDFSYGYTF. The CDR3 DNA reads TGTGCCAGCAGTGATTTCAGTTATGGCTACACCTTC.

The V call is TRBV9, the J call TRBJ2-1; 7 nucleotides line up with TRBD2. V was pared by 4 bases and J by 9 bases, with 10 bases of the junction left unmatched. In germline, CDR1 is SGDLS, CDR2 YYNGEE. The CDR3 runs to 14 residues. The CDR3 reads CASSTRDPGGEQFF. CDR3 nucleotide sequence: TGTGCCAGCAGCACCCGGGATCCGGGGGGTGAGCAGTTCTTC.

Written as DNA, the CDR3 is TGTGCCACTCAGAGCGGGAGTGGATACATTCAGTACTTC. Residues: CATQSGSGYIQYF. The chain is built from TRBV19 and TRBJ2-4; 8 bases line up with TRBD2. V was pared by 10 bases and J by 8 bases, with 10 bases of the junction left unmatched. The germline CDR1 and CDR2 sequences are LNHDA and SQIVND (reference sequence). The CDR3 spans 13 residues.

The CDR3 DNA sequence: TGTGCCAGCAGCTTGTCCGGGCTCCCGAACACTGAAGCTTTCTTT. Translation gives CASSLSGLPNTEAFF. V gene TRBV5-5 combines with J gene TRBJ1-1; no definite D call. Trimming shortened V by 1 base and J by 1 base, and 11 bases separated the two germline ends. CDR1 and CDR2 (germline): SGHKS, YYEKEE (reference sequence). This CDR3 region has 15 residues.

J is TRBJ2-7 and V is TRBV5-1, with 10 bases aligning to TRBD1. Trimming cost V 0 bases and J 6 bases; bases outside gene matches: 6. The CDR3 has 15 amino acids. CDR1 and CDR2 from the germline V gene are SGHRS and YFSETQ. The CDR3 DNA reads TGCGCCAGCAGCTTGGAGGGGACAGGGGTCGGCGAGCAGTACTTC. Protein product: CASSLEGTGVGEQYF.

The rearrangement joins TRBV19 to TRBJ1-1, with TRBD1 identical over 8 bases. After removal of 8 bases from V and 1 base from J, the junction contained 9 bases not matched to a gene. Looked up from germline, CDR1 is LNHDA and CDR2 is SQIVND (reference sequence). The CDR3 consists of 15 residues. For the CDR3, the DNA is TGTGCCAGTTTCACCGGGACAGGATCGAACACTGAAGCTTTCTTT. Protein: CASFTGTGSNTEAFF.

The chain has TRBV5-4 and TRBJ2-5; no clear D gene. V lost 1 base and J 1 base, leaving 2 bases between the germline ends. Germline values: CDR1 SGHNT, CDR2 YYREEE (reference sequence). The CDR3 has 12 residues. This chain's CDR3 is CASSLPQETQYF. The CDR3 DNA reads as TGTGCCAGCAGCTTGCCCCAAGAGACCCAGTACTTC.

The rearrangement joins TRBV2 to TRBJ2-5; 9 nucleotides line up with TRBD2. The CDR3 has 17 residues. Germline V lookup: CDR1 SNHLY, CDR2 FYNNEI. The J segment lost 2 bases and the V segment lost 3 bases, leaving 10 bases of the junction unmatched. CDR3 residues: CASSDWREGRRQETQYF. DNA of the CDR3: TGTGCCAGCAGTGACTGGCGGGAGGGGCGACGTCAAGAGACCCAGTACTTC.

The chain uses TRBV7-8 and TRBJ1-5; D may be TRBD1 (6 bases). The CDR3 is made up of 13 amino acids. Germline-derived CDR1 and CDR2 are SGHVS and FQNEAQ. Trimming removed 4 bases at V and 4 bases at J, with 8 bases between. CDR3 in DNA: TGTGCCAGCAGCTCGCAGGGGAATCAGCCCCAGCATTTT. This sequence encodes CASSSQGNQPQHF.

V gene TRBV3-1 (or the pseudogene TRBV3-2) combines with J gene TRBJ2-7; D tentatively fits TRBD1 or TRBD2 (5 bases each). From germline, CDR1 is LGHDT and CDR2 YNNKEL (reference sequence). Deletions cut 4 bases from V and 7 bases from J, with 14 bases between. The CDR3 has 13 residues. The CDR3 spells CASSLRGAGEQYF. CDR3 coding DNA: TGTGCCAGCAGCCTTAGAGGGGCAGGGGAGCAGTACTTC.

This chain uses TRBV9 with TRBJ1-5; a possible D gene is TRBD1 (6 bases). CDR1 is SGDLS and CDR2 is YYNGEE in the germline V gene. CDR3 length equals 16 residues. V lost 4 bases and J lost 6, with 20 bases in between. Here the CDR3 DNA reads TGTGCCAGCAGCCCCGGTTTTCAGGGGTTGAGTCAGCCCCAGCATTTT. Protein sequence: CASSPGFQGLSQPQHF. Together with reference TRBV9 and TRBJ1-5, the CDR3 gives the full variable domain: DSGVTQTPKHLITATGQRVTLRCSPRSGDLSVYWYQQSLDQGLQFLIQYYNGEERAKGNILERFSAQQFPDLHSELNLSSLELGDSALYFCASSPGFQGLSQPQHFGDGTRLSIL.

This chain joins TRBV7-2 and TRBJ2-7, with 9 bases aligning to TRBD2. V lost 6 bases, J lost 3 bases, and 12 bases stayed unmatched. The germline V gene has CDR1 SGHTA and CDR2 FQGNSA. This CDR3 comprises 16 residues. In DNA form, the CDR3 reads TGTGCCAGCAGTTCTCGGAGGGGACTAGCTTTCTACGAGCAGTACTTC. The encoded protein is CASSSRRGLAFYEQYF. The full variable domain, in which reference TRBV7-2 and TRBJ2-7 provide the parts outside the CDR3, is GAGVSQSPSNKVTEKGKDVELRCDPISGHTALYWYRQSLGQGLEFLIYFQGNSAPDKSGLPSDRFSAERTGGSVSTLTIQRTQQEDSAVYLCASSSRRGLAFYEQYFGPGTRLTVT.

The gene calls are TRBV30 and TRBJ2-6; 7 bases map to TRBD1. CDR1 GTSNPN and CDR2 SVGIG come from the germline V gene (reference sequence). The CDR3 has 14 residues. Unmatched junction bases numbered 4, after V lost 5 bases and J lost 3 bases. CDR3: CAWQTGVGANVLTF. In nucleotides, the CDR3 is TGTGCCTGGCAAACAGGGGTTGGGGCCAACGTCCTGACTTTC.

CDR3: CAINRRGDTEAFF. DNA of the CDR3: TGTGCCATCAATAGGAGGGGAGATACTGAAGCTTTCTTT. This chain uses TRBV10-3 with TRBJ1-1; tentative D call: TRBD1 (5 bases). Germline V gene lookup returns CDR1 ENHRY and CDR2 SYGVKD. The CDR3 consists of 13 residues. V was pared by 7 bases and J by 5 bases, with 14 bases between.

The V call is TRBV4-2, the J call TRBJ2-1; 14 bases are shared with TRBD2. The V segment lost 4 bases and the J segment 7 bases; nucleotides outside the gene matches: 3. The CDR3 has 15 amino acids. Germline V lookup: CDR1 LGHNA, CDR2 YNFKEQ. The CDR3 DNA is TGTGCCAGCAGCCGACTAGCGGGGGGGCGGAATGAGCAGTTCTTC. Its protein product is CASSRLAGGRNEQFF.

The chain has TRBV30 and TRBJ1-4; TRBD1 matches at 12 bases. With 3 bases clipped from V and 3 bases from J, the junction kept 8 bases outside the gene matches. Per the germline V gene, CDR1 is GTSNPN and CDR2 is SVGIG (reference sequence). The CDR3 is 17 residues long. The CDR3 DNA follows: TGTGCCTGGAGCCCTCCGGGACAGGGGGCCTCTAATGAAAAACTGTTTTTT. The encoded protein is CAWSPPGQGASNEKLFF.